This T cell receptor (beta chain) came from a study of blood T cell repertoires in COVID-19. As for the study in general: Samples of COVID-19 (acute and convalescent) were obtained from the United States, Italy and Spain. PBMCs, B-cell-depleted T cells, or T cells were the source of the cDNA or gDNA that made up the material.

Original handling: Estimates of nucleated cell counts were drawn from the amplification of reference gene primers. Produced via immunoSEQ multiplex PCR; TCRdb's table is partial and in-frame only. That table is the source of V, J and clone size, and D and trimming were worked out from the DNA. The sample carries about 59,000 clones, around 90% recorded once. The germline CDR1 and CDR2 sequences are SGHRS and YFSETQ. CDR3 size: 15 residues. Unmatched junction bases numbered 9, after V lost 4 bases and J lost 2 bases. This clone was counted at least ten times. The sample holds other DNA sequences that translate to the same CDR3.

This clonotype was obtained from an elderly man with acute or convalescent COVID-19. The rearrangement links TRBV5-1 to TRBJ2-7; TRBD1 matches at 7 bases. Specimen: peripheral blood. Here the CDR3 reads CASSPGGAGAYEQYF. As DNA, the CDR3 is TGCGCCAGCAGCCCAGGGGGTGCAGGGGCCTACGAGCAGTACTTC.